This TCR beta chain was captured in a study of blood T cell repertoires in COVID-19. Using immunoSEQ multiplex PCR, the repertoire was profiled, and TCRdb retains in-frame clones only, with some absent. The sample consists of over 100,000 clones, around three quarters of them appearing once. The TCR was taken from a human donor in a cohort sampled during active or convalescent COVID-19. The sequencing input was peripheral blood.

CDR3 coding DNA: TGTGCCAGCAGCAACAGTAAGAATACAGGTAGCGGCGAAGCTTTCTTT. It is translated as CASSNSKNTGSGEAFF. The chain combines TRBV21-1 with TRBJ1-1. TRBV21-1 is a listed pseudogene. The CDR3 is made up of 16 amino acids.